This T cell receptor beta chain was captured by sequencing in a study of low-dose radiotherapy and immunotherapy resistance in tumors. About the research overall: Ipilimumab 1 mg/kg every six weeks, together with nivolumab 240 mg every two weeks, was given intravenously to patients.

V was pared by 2 bases and J by 3 bases, with 17 bases between. In germline, CDR1 is SQVTM, CDR2 ANQGSEA. The length of the CDR3 is 16 residues. Gene-specific TRAV and TRBV primers were used for first-strand cDNA, covering alpha and beta chains. For amplifying TCRs, the PCR ran for 15 to 20 cycles with Phusion, which was used together with a constant-region primer and the adapter on the V primers. TCRdb independently ran MiXCR on the reads; one entry per CDR3 protein. The sample holds approximately 9,000 distinct CDR3 sequences, 69% seen once. Donors, who were enrolled in a single-arm phase I dose-escalation trial, received nivolumab, ipilimumab, aspirin, low-dose cyclophosphamide and low-dose radiotherapy.

The chain combines TRBV29-1 with TRBJ2-1; D may be TRBD2 (5 bases). The sequence came from a human donor with advanced metastatic prostate, ovarian, gallbladder or colorectal cancer (not recorded which). This table probably holds off-target reads from a library built for another chain. The CDR3 coding sequence is TGCAGCGTTGAATGGACTCGGAATCTTTACTACAATGAGCAGTTCTTC. Protein: CSVEWTRNLYYNEQFF.